This T cell receptor (beta chain) was identified during a study of blood T cell repertoires in COVID-19. In the study overall: Sources were T cells, B-cell-depleted T cells, or PBMCs; the material itself was cDNA or gDNA.

This CDR3 is built from 15 residues. The V gene's germline CDR1 is MGHDK and CDR2 SYGVNS. V lost 2 bases and J 4 bases, leaving 14 bases between the germline ends. Original methodology: The authors estimated nucleated cell counts from reference gene primer amplification. The protocol was immunoSEQ multiplex PCR, while the TCRdb copy is restricted to in-frame clones and leaves out a portion. From that table come the V and J calls and clone size; the DNA was used to work out D and trimming. The table shows some 290,000 clones, with 85% to 95% occurring only once. Source material: PBMCs or T cells enriched from blood (not recorded which). The rearrangement joins TRBV25-1 to TRBJ1-1; TRBD1 might be the D (6 bases). This clonotype was sampled from a woman in her twenties or thirties who had been exposed to COVID-19. The CDR3 loop reads CASSEIYTGTTEAFF. The CDR3 region has the DNA TGTGCCAGCAGTGAAATCTACACAGGGACCACTGAAGCTTTCTTT. Filled out from reference TRBV25-1 and TRBJ1-1, the complete variable domain reads EADIYQTPRYLVIGTGKKITLECSQTMGHDKMYWYQQDPGMELHLIHYSYGVNSTEKGDLSSESTVSRIRTEHFPLTLESARPSHTSQYLCASSEIYTGTTEAFFGQGTRLTVV.